This T cell receptor (beta chain) stems from a study of T cell repertoires in aging, cancer and after chemotherapy. Broader study findings: Age-matched healthy donors had significantly more diverse, less clonal blood TCR repertoires than untreated cancer patients.

TRB rearrangements spanning V, D and J were amplified using mixed TRB-A/B primers. TCRdb called the multiplex PCR reads again in MiXCR, with one record for every CDR3 protein. Of around 17,000 distinct CDR3 sequences listed, over 45% are singletons. The template was genomic DNA from peripheral blood, not RNA. A word on this clonotype: What it binds is unknown.

The CDR3 runs to 15 residues. Trimming left V 8 bases short and J 0 bases short, with 15 bases between. The germline gives CDR1 MNHNS, CDR2 SASEGT. This chain uses TRBV6-1 with TRBJ2-3; D remains unclear. This receptor was identified in a human donor in good health. The sequenced sample was blood. The CDR3 sequence is CASLRLAPSTDTQYF. CDR3 nucleotides: TGTGCCAGCCTCCGACTGGCCCCTAGCACAGATACGCAGTATTTT.